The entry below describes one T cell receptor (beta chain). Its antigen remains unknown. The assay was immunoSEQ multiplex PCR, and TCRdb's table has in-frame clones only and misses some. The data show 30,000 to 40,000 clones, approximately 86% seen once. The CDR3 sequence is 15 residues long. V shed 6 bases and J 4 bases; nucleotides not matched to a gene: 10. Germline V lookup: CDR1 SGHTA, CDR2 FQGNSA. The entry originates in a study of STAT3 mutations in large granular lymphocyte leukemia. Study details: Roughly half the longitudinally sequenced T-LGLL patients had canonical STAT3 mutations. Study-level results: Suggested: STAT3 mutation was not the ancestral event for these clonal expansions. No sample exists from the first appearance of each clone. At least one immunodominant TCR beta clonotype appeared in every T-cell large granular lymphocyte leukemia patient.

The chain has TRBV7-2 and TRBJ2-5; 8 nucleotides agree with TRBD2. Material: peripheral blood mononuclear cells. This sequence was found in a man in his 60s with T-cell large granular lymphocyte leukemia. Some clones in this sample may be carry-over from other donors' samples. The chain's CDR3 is CASSQNGRVRETQYF. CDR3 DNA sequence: TGTGCCAGCAGTCAGAACGGGAGGGTAAGAGAGACCCAGTACTTC.